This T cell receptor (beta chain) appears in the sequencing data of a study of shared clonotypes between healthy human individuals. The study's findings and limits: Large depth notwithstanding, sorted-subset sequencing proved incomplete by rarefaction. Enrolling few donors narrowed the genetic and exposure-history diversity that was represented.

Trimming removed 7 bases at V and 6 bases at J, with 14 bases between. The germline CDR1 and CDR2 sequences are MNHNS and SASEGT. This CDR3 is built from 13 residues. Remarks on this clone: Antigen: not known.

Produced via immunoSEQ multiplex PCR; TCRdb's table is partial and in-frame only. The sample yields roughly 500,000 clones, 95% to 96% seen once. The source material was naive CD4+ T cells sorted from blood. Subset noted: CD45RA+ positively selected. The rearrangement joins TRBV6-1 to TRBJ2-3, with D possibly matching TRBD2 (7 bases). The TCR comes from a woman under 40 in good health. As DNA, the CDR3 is TGTGCCAGCATCCAAGGGGGGGTCGATACGCAGTATTTT. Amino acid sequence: CASIQGGVDTQYF.